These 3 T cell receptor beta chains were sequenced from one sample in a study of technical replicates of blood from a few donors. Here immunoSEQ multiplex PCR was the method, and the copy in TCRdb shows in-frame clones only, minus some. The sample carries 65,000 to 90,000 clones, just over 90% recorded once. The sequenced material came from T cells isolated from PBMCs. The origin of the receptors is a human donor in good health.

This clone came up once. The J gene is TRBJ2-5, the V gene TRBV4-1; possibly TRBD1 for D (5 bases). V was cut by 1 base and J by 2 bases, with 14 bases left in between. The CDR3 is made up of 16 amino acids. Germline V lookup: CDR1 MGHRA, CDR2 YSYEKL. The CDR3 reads CASSQVMSREQETQYF. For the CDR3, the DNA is TGCGCCAGCAGCCAAGTGATGAGCAGGGAACAAGAGACCCAGTACTTC.

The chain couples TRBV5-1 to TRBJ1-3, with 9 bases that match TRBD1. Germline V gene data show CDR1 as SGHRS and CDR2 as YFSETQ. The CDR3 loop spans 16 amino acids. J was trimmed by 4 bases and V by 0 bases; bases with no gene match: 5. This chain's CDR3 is CASSLGRQGEGNTIYF. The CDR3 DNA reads TGCGCCAGCAGCTTGGGACGACAGGGGGAAGGAAACACCATATATTTT.

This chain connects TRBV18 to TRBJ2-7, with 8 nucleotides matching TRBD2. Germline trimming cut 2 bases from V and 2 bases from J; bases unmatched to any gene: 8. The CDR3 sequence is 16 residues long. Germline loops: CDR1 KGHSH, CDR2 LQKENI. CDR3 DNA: TGTGCCAGCTCACCAATAGGGACTAGTTTCCCCTACGAGCAGTACTTC. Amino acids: CASSPIGTSFPYEQYF.